This T cell receptor (beta chain) was obtained from a study of blood T cell repertoires in COVID-19. Study summary: Samples of COVID-19 (acute and convalescent) were obtained from the United States, Italy and Spain. Sources were T cells, B-cell-depleted T cells, or PBMCs; the material itself was cDNA or gDNA.

This clone is a singleton in its sample. The Seattle patients, enrolled during active infection, were followed longitudinally. Trimming removed 1 base at V and 4 bases at J, with 8 bases between. Per germline, CDR1 GTSNPN and CDR2 SVGIG (reference sequence). This CDR3 contains 12 residues. As processed by the authors: Estimated nucleated cell counts came from reference gene primer amplification. Using immunoSEQ multiplex PCR, the repertoire was profiled, and TCRdb retains in-frame clones only, with some absent. The DNA was the basis for D and trimming; V, J and clone size are from that table. The repertoire holds about 390,000 clones, with roughly 86% as singletons.

The receptor was derived from a woman aged 55-75 years with COVID-19, enrolled during active disease. This chain links TRBV30 with TRBJ2-7, with a weak D call TRBD1 (6 bases). Sequencing was done on a sample of peripheral blood. This chain's CDR3 is CAWSADRYEQYF. The CDR3 DNA reads TGTGCCTGGAGTGCGGACAGATACGAGCAGTACTTC. The whole variable domain, remainder taken from reference TRBV30 and TRBJ2-7, is SQTIHQWPATLVQPVGSPLSLECTVEGTSNPNLYWYRQAAGRGLQLLFYSVGIGQISSEVPQNLSASRPQDRQFILSSKKLLLSDSGFYLCAWSADRYEQYFGPGTRLTVT.